These T cell receptor beta chains were read from a single sample in a study of blood T cell repertoires in COVID-19. The data were produced by immunoSEQ multiplex PCR, yet TCRdb's version contains in-frame clones alone and is incomplete. The table includes about 370,000 clones, 87% detected once. Source material: peripheral blood. The origin of the receptors is a woman aged 25 to 39 with COVID-19, enrolled during active disease. The CDR3 runs from the conserved cysteine through the conserved F or W. A D gene is named only where the DNA matches it firmly. A clone size is listed for some rows: how often the clone was seen (once, few, many), or a class if it is expanded.

abundance	d_gene	v_gene	j_gene	CDR3nt	CDR3aa
.	.	TRBV19	TRBJ2-1	TGTGCCAGTAGTATCCGGGATCTCGAGGTCAATGAGCAGTTCTTC	CASSIRDLEVNEQFF
few	.	TRBV9	TRBJ2-3	TGTGCCAGCAGCGTAGCTGGGGCAGGGGCGTATTTCACAGATACGCAGTATTTT	CASSVAGAGAYFTDTQYF
.	.	TRBV28	TRBJ2-7	TGTGCCAGCAGTCCCCAGGGGTCCCACTACGAGCAGTACTTC	CASSPQGSHYEQYF
.	TRBD1	TRBV7-3	TRBJ2-1	TGTGCCAGCAGCTCCACTGGGGGGACAGGGGATGAGCAGTTCTTC	CASSSTGGTGDEQFF
few	.	TRBV18	TRBJ2-2	TGTGCCAGCTCACAGGGGACTGACACCGGGGAGCTGTTTTTT	CASSQGTDTGELFF
.	.	TRBV10-3	TRBJ2-1	TGTGCCACACTAGACGGGGGTTCCTACAATGAGCAGTTCTTC	CATLDGGSYNEQFF
.	TRBD1	TRBV4-1	TRBJ2-5	TGCGCCAGCAGCCAAGCCGACAGGGCGGGCCAAGAGACCCAGTACTTC	CASSQADRAGQETQYF
few	.	TRBV28	TRBJ2-7	TGTGCCAGCAGTAACCCGACTTATTCCTACGAGCAGTACTTC	CASSNPTYSYEQYF
few	.	TRBV2	TRBJ1-5	TGTGCCAGCACTGGGGGCGATCAGCCCCAGCATTTT	CASTGGDQPQHF
once	TRBD2	TRBV30	TRBJ2-7	TGTGCCTGGACTACTAGCGGATACGAGCAGTACTTC	CAWTTSGYEQYF
.	TRBD1	TRBV24-1	TRBJ1-2	TGTGCCACCGGACAGGGGGATGACTATGGCTACACCTTC	CATGQGDDYGYTF
.	.	TRBV30	TRBJ1-4	TGTGCCTGGAGTGTACAGGGCGCCCTCCTGTTTTTT	CAWSVQGALLFF
once	.	TRBV5-1	TRBJ2-7	TGCGCCAGCAGCTCATCGGTATACTACGAGCAGTACTTC	CASSSSVYYEQYF
.	.	TRBV3-1/TRBV3-2	TRBJ2-7	TGTGCCAGCAGTTCGAGCGGCCGCTCCTACGAGCAGTACTTC	CASSSSGRSYEQYF
.	.	TRBV7-9	TRBJ1-1	TGTGCCAGCAGCCGGGAGAGTGAAGCTTTCTTT	CASSRESEAFF
.	TRBD2	TRBV11-2	TRBJ2-1	TGTGCCAGCAGCTCCTACGGCGGGAGTCTGCACAATGAGCAGTTCTTC	CASSSYGGSLHNEQFF
once	.	TRBV6-5	TRBJ1-2	TGTGCCAGCAGTTACTTGGAAGGAGACTATGGCTACACCTTC	CASSYLEGDYGYTF
.	TRBD1	TRBV15	TRBJ2-2	TGTGCCACCAGCAGGGGACAGTTTACCGGGGAGCTGTTTTTT	CATSRGQFTGELFF
.	.	TRBV27	TRBJ2-7	TGTGCCAGCAGTTTGTCCGGTCTAACCTACGAGCAGTACTTC	CASSLSGLTYEQYF
.	TRBD1	TRBV4-2	TRBJ1-4	TGTGCCAGCAGCCGTCATTCTACCGGGACAGGGGATGAAAAACTGTTTTTT	CASSRHSTGTGDEKLFF
.	.	TRBV2	TRBJ2-1	TGTGCCAGCAGTGAATCGCTAGCGTCGGTTTACAATGAGCAGTTCTTC	CASSESLASVYNEQFF
.	TRBD2	TRBV28	TRBJ2-7	TGTGCCAACCAGGGGACTAGCGGCGAGCAGTACTTC	CANQGTSGEQYF
once	.	TRBV10-2	TRBJ1-1	TGCGCCAGCAGTGGCAGCGTCGGGGTAATGAACACTGAAGCTTTCTTT	CASSGSVGVMNTEAFF
.	.	TRBV5-5	TRBJ2-4	TGTGCCAGCAGCTTGGACGGGGGGCCCGACAAAAACATTCAGTACTTC	CASSLDGGPDKNIQYF
once	.	TRBV9	TRBJ2-6	TGTGCCAGCAGCGTAGGCGGATTCAGGGACACTGGGGCCAACGTCCTGACTTTC	CASSVGGFRDTGANVLTF
.	.	TRBV7-6	TRBJ1-1	TGTGCCAGCAGCTTAGTGAGGACTCCTAACACTGAAGCTTTCTTT	CASSLVRTPNTEAFF
.	.	TRBV28	TRBJ2-5	TGTGCCAGCAGTCCAGGAGAGACCCAGTACTTC	CASSPGETQYF
.	TRBD2	TRBV28	TRBJ2-3	TGTGCCAGCAGCCCAACTAGCGGGAGGGCCGCAGATACGCAGTATTTT	CASSPTSGRAADTQYF
.	TRBD1	TRBV28	TRBJ2-2	TGTGCCAGCAACCCGGGACAGGGCAGCACCGGGGAGCTGTTTTTT	CASNPGQGSTGELFF
.	.	TRBV20-1	TRBJ1-5	TGCAGTGCTAGTCAAGGGAGTCAGCCCCAGCATTTT	CSASQGSQPQHF
.	.	TRBV19	TRBJ1-2	TGTGCCAGCTCCCGACAGTTTAACTATGGCTACACCTTC	CASSRQFNYGYTF
.	.	TRBV11-3	TRBJ2-1	TGTGCCAGCAGCTTCCCGCGACAGGAGTACAATGAGCAGTTCTTC	CASSFPRQEYNEQFF
.	TRBD1	TRBV5-1	TRBJ2-2	TGCGCCAGCAGCTTGGGGGACAGGGAGAACACCGGGGAGCTGTTTTTT	CASSLGDRENTGELFF
.	.	TRBV19	TRBJ2-1	TGTGCCAGTAGTCCAGGGGGGAATGAGCAGTTCTTC	CASSPGGNEQFF
.	.	TRBV24-1	TRBJ1-5	TGTGCCACCAGTGTGGGGACTTCTCAGCCCCAGCATTTT	CATSVGTSQPQHF
.	TRBD1	TRBV9	TRBJ1-2	TGTGCCAGCAGCGCCTTCGGACAGGTCTATGGCTACACCTTC	CASSAFGQVYGYTF
.	.	TRBV5-1	TRBJ2-6	TGCGCCAGCAGCCCGGAGGTCGTGGTCACTGGGGCCAACGTCCTGACTTTC	CASSPEVVVTGANVLTF
.	.	TRBV7-9	TRBJ1-6	TGTGCCAGACAGGTGGGATCACCCCTCCACTTT	CARQVGSPLHF
.	.	TRBV18	TRBJ1-5	TGTGCCAGCTCACCGAGCGGTCTACAGCCCCAGCATTTT	CASSPSGLQPQHF
.	.	TRBV18	TRBJ1-1	TGTGCCAGCTCACCCCCGTGGGGGCAAGTGAACACTGAAGCTTTCTTT	CASSPPWGQVNTEAFF
few	.	TRBV6-5	TRBJ1-2	TGTGCCAGCAGTTATTCGACAGCTAACTATGGCTACACCTTC	CASSYSTANYGYTF
.	TRBD2	TRBV6-6	TRBJ2-7	TGTGCCAGCAGTTACGGGACTAGCGGGAGTTACGAGCAGTACTTC	CASSYGTSGSYEQYF
.	.	TRBV3-1/TRBV3-2	TRBJ2-7	TGTGCCAGCAGCCAAGCTCAGGGCAGGAACGCCGAGCAGTACTTC	CASSQAQGRNAEQYF
.	TRBD1	TRBV29-1	TRBJ1-1	TGCAGCGTTACGGACAGGGGGCCCGGGAGCGAAGCTTTCTTT	CSVTDRGPGSEAFF
once	.	TRBV21-1	TRBJ1-5	TGTGCCAGCAGCAATCTTCAGCCCCAGCATTTT	CASSNLQPQHF
.	TRBD1	TRBV7-2	TRBJ2-6	TGTGCCAGCAGCCGGAGACAGGGGTTCGGCGGGGCCAACGTCCTGACTTTC	CASSRRQGFGGANVLTF
.	.	TRBV7-3	TRBJ2-5	TGTGCCAGCAGCTTGGGGGGTAGAGAGACCCAGTACTTC	CASSLGGRETQYF
.	TRBD2	TRBV2	TRBJ2-3	TGTGCCAGCAGCCTTAGCGGGAGGGCAGATACGCAGTATTTT	CASSLSGRADTQYF
.	TRBD1	TRBV6-5	TRBJ1-4	TGTGCCAGCACGAGGGCAGGGGGCAGGGGTGAAAAACTGTTTTTT	CASTRAGGRGEKLFF
.	.	TRBV7-3	TRBJ2-5	TGTGCCAGCAGCACCGGGACTCACCCGGGGGAGACCCAGTACTTC	CASSTGTHPGETQYF